Listed below are T cell receptor beta chains from one sample, sequenced in a study of cytomegalovirus exposure and HLA in healthy donors. Clones were sequenced by immunoSEQ multiplex PCR, and TCRdb holds only the in-frame ones, with some missing. The data show 100,000 to 150,000 clones, with around four fifths seen just once and about 11% held by the top ten. The source material was PBMCs. These receptors were collected from a male donor in good health and CMV-seropositive. Each CDR3 is given with its conserved first and last residue. D genes are given only for firm matches. Size values are once, few and many counts, or a class for expanded clones, and some rows have none.

CDR3: CASSANRGPPYEQYF; DNA: TGTGCCAGCAGCGCGAACAGGGGGCCCCCCTACGAGCAGTACTTC; J: TRBJ2-7; D: TRBD1; size: .; V: TRBV7-9
CDR3: CASKLGRDYEQYF; DNA: TGTGCCAGCAAACTAGGGAGGGACTACGAGCAGTACTTC; J: TRBJ2-7; D: TRBD2; size: .; V: TRBV27
CDR3: CASSLGGGITDTQYF; DNA: TGTGCCAGCAGCTTAGGAGGAGGTATCACAGATACGCAGTATTTT; J: TRBJ2-3; D: .; size: .; V: TRBV11-1
CDR3: CASSLGGQEAFF; DNA: TGCGCCAGCAGCTTGGGGGGGCAGGAAGCTTTCTTT; J: TRBJ1-1; D: .; size: .; V: TRBV5-1
CDR3: CASSDPRGYGYTF; DNA: TGTGCCAGCAGTGACCCCAGGGGATACGGCTACACCTTC; J: TRBJ1-2; D: .; size: .; V: TRBV2
CDR3: CASSVGSLRETQYF; DNA: TGTGCCAGCAGCGTAGGGTCACTCCGAGAGACCCAGTACTTC; J: TRBJ2-5; D: .; size: .; V: TRBV9
CDR3: CASSVGKGVSYEQYF; DNA: TGTGCCAGCAGCGTAGGTAAAGGGGTCTCCTACGAGCAGTACTTC; J: TRBJ2-7; D: .; size: .; V: TRBV9
CDR3: CASSFYFDSGNTIYF; DNA: TGCGCCAGCAGTTTCTATTTCGACTCTGGAAACACCATATATTTT; J: TRBJ1-3; D: .; size: .; V: TRBV5-1
CDR3: CASFSGVYTGELFF; DNA: TGTGCCAGCTTTTCCGGGGTTTACACCGGGGAGCTGTTTTTT; J: TRBJ2-2; D: .; size: .; V: TRBV6-5
CDR3: CASSLRVGAGTYEQYF; DNA: TGTGCCAGCAGTTTACGGGTAGGGGCAGGGACATACGAGCAGTACTTC; J: TRBJ2-7; D: .; size: few; V: TRBV27
CDR3: CASRLTGTPSPQFF; DNA: TGTGCCAGCAGGTTGACGGGGACTCCCAGCCCTCAGTTCTTC; J: TRBJ2-1; D: .; size: .; V: TRBV7-8
CDR3: CATSRVSGTGELFF; DNA: TGTGCCACCAGCAGAGTAAGCGGGACCGGGGAGCTGTTTTTT; J: TRBJ2-2; D: .; size: .; V: TRBV15
CDR3: CASSPGGSGETQYF; DNA: TGCGCCAGCAGCCCCGGGGGGTCGGGAGAGACCCAGTACTTC; J: TRBJ2-5; D: TRBD2; size: .; V: TRBV5-1
CDR3: CASRLTGLAGYANTGELFF; DNA: TGTGCCAGCAGACTGACGGGACTAGCGGGATATGCGAACACCGGGGAGCTGTTTTTT; J: TRBJ2-2; D: TRBD2; size: .; V: TRBV28
CDR3: CASSGGTSGMGGEQFF; DNA: TGTGCCAGCAGCGGAGGGACTAGCGGGATGGGTGGTGAGCAGTTCTTC; J: TRBJ2-1; D: TRBD2; size: .; V: TRBV5-4
CDR3: CASSLGEGGVKTQYF; DNA: TGCGCCAGCAGCCTGGGGGAGGGGGGCGTGAAGACCCAGTACTTC; J: TRBJ2-5; D: .; size: .; V: TRBV5-1
CDR3: CASRSGQGNEQYF; DNA: TGTGCCAGCAGGTCGGGACAGGGCAACGAGCAGTACTTC; J: TRBJ2-7; D: TRBD1; size: .; V: TRBV28
CDR3: CASSPTRGQPQHF; DNA: TGTGCCAGCAGCCCCACCCGGGGTCAGCCCCAGCATTTT; J: TRBJ1-5; D: .; size: .; V: TRBV6-1
CDR3: CASSSTGTYEQYF; DNA: TGTGCCAGCAGCTCTACAGGGACCTACGAGCAGTACTTC; J: TRBJ2-7; D: .; size: few; V: TRBV11-3
CDR3: CASSLAWTGDTGELFF; DNA: TGTGCCAGCAGCTTAGCGTGGACAGGGGACACCGGGGAGCTGTTTTTT; J: TRBJ2-2; D: TRBD1; size: .; V: TRBV7-8
CDR3: CASSIAGGGADTQYF; DNA: TGTGCCAGTAGTATAGCCGGGGGTGGAGCAGATACGCAGTATTTT; J: TRBJ2-3; D: .; size: .; V: TRBV19
CDR3: CASSPRLGGGGEQYF; DNA: TGTGCCAGCAGCCCGCGGCTGGGGGGGGGCGGTGAGCAGTACTTC; J: TRBJ2-7; D: .; size: .; V: TRBV13
CDR3: CAISARPGSEAEQYF; DNA: TGTGCCATCAGTGCCCGTCCAGGGTCCGAGGCCGAGCAGTACTTC; J: TRBJ2-7; D: .; size: .; V: TRBV10-3
CDR3: CASSLRTSGRSNEQFF; DNA: TGCGCCAGCAGCCTCCGAACTAGCGGGAGAAGCAATGAGCAGTTCTTC; J: TRBJ2-1; D: TRBD2; size: .; V: TRBV4-3
CDR3: CASSQGPDTAYEQYF; DNA: TGCGCCAGCAGCCAAGGACCGGACACCGCTTACGAGCAGTACTTC; J: TRBJ2-7; D: .; size: once; V: TRBV4-3
CDR3: CASSMGRTAGYGYTF; DNA: TGTGCCAGCAGTATGGGACGGACAGCAGGCTATGGCTACACCTTC; J: TRBJ1-2; D: .; size: .; V: TRBV6-5
CDR3: CASGARQSEQYF; DNA: TGTGCCAGCGGGGCCAGGCAATCCGAGCAGTACTTC; J: TRBJ2-7; D: .; size: .; V: TRBV27
CDR3: CASSPARTGGTYGYTF; DNA: TGTGCCAGCAGTCCCGCCCGGACAGGGGGGACCTATGGCTACACCTTC; J: TRBJ1-2; D: TRBD1; size: .; V: TRBV28
CDR3: CASSLEREKQYF; DNA: TGTGCCAGCAGCTTGGAGCGGGAGAAGCAGTACTTC; J: TRBJ2-7; D: TRBD2; size: .; V: TRBV7-2
CDR3: CAWSLGTGEGYGYTF; DNA: TGTGCCTGGAGTCTGGGGACAGGCGAAGGCTATGGCTACACCTTC; J: TRBJ1-2; D: TRBD1; size: .; V: TRBV30
CDR3: CASSPWTGDNEQFF; DNA: TGTGCCAGCAGCCCGTGGACAGGGGACAATGAGCAGTTCTTC; J: TRBJ2-1; D: TRBD1; size: .; V: TRBV7-9
CDR3: CASSYSTSTDTQYF; DNA: TGTGCCAGCAGTTACTCCACTAGCACAGATACGCAGTATTTT; J: TRBJ2-3; D: .; size: .; V: TRBV6-6
CDR3: CATSRDWTGNEQFF; DNA: TGTGCCACCAGCAGAGACTGGACAGGCAATGAGCAGTTCTTC; J: TRBJ2-1; D: TRBD1; size: .; V: TRBV15
CDR3: CASSPGGSPYEQYF; DNA: TGTGCCAGCAGTCCAGGGGGGAGCCCGTACGAGCAGTACTTC; J: TRBJ2-7; D: .; size: .; V: TRBV9
CDR3: CASSLEVSGRAKDTQYF; DNA: TGTGCCAGCAGCTTAGAGGTTAGCGGGAGGGCCAAAGATACGCAGTATTTT; J: TRBJ2-3; D: TRBD2; size: few; V: TRBV11-2
CDR3: CASTPAGNSLGYGYTF; DNA: TGTGCCAGCACCCCCGCCGGGAACAGTTTGGGCTATGGCTACACCTTC; J: TRBJ1-2; D: .; size: .; V: TRBV28
CDR3: CASSHNTDTQYF; DNA: TGTGCCAGCAGCCACAACACAGATACGCAGTATTTT; J: TRBJ2-3; D: .; size: .; V: TRBV5-5